The rows below give T cell receptor beta chains drawn from one sample of a study of molecular identifiers for immune sequencing clone quantification. TCRdb re-analysed the PCR reads in MiXCR, keeping a single row per CDR3 protein. The table includes 90,000 to 120,000 distinct CDR3 sequences, roughly 34% detected once. The specimen was naive CD8+ T cells from blood, with Jurkat cell RNA spiked in. These receptors were obtained from a human donor in good health. Some libraries in this study had Jurkat cell RNA spiked in. CDR3s include the opening cysteine and the closing phenylalanine or tryptophan. D genes are given only for firm matches. Only some rows state a clone size, as once, few, many or a class for expanded clones.

clone_size: few; cdr3_length: 17; d_call: TRBD1; j_call: TRBJ1-5; v_call: TRBV6-5; cdr3_aa: CASSFSRTGTGVQPQHF; cdr3_nt: TGTGCCAGCAGTTTCAGCAGGACCGGGACAGGGGTTCAGCCCCAGCATTTT
clone_size: -; cdr3_length: 12; d_call: -; j_call: TRBJ1-1; v_call: TRBV4-2; cdr3_aa: CASSRPTTEAFF; cdr3_nt: TGTGCCAGCAGCCGTCCTACCACTGAAGCTTTCTTT
clone_size: many; cdr3_length: 13; d_call: -; j_call: TRBJ1-1; v_call: TRBV20-1; cdr3_aa: CSAQARGNTEAFF; cdr3_nt: TGCAGTGCTCAGGCCAGGGGGAACACTGAAGCTTTCTTT
clone_size: -; cdr3_length: 15; d_call: -; j_call: TRBJ2-6; v_call: TRBV6-2/TRBV6-3; cdr3_aa: CASSRAVSGAYVLTF; cdr3_nt: TGTGCCAGCAGTAGAGCGGTCTCTGGGGCCTACGTCCTGACTTTC
clone_size: -; cdr3_length: 16; d_call: TRBD2; j_call: TRBJ2-3; v_call: TRBV4-3; cdr3_aa: CASSQVTSDPTDTQYF; cdr3_nt: TGCGCCAGCAGCCAGGTGACTAGCGATCCCACAGATACGCAGTATTTT
clone_size: few; cdr3_length: 15; d_call: -; j_call: TRBJ2-2; v_call: TRBV12-5; cdr3_aa: CASGLTAVNTGELFF; cdr3_nt: TGTGCTAGTGGTTTGACAGCGGTCAACACCGGGGAGCTGTTTTTT
clone_size: -; cdr3_length: 15; d_call: TRBD2; j_call: TRBJ2-5; v_call: TRBV19; cdr3_aa: CASSILAGQQETQYF; cdr3_nt: TGTGCCAGTAGTATCCTAGCGGGTCAACAAGAGACCCAGTACTTC
clone_size: -; cdr3_length: 15; d_call: -; j_call: TRBJ2-3; v_call: TRBV5-1; cdr3_aa: CASSVSGVGTDTQYF; cdr3_nt: TGCGCCAGCAGCGTGTCTGGGGTGGGCACAGATACGCAGTATTTT
clone_size: -; cdr3_length: 19; d_call: -; j_call: TRBJ1-5; v_call: TRBV18; cdr3_aa: CASSEEEGPLRSNNQPQHF; cdr3_nt: TGTGCCAGCTCAGAAGAGGAGGGGCCTTTGCGGTCGAATAATCAGCCCCAGCATTTT
clone_size: -; cdr3_length: 14; d_call: -; j_call: TRBJ1-2; v_call: TRBV12-3/TRBV12-4; cdr3_aa: CASSLPGGNYGYTF; cdr3_nt: TGTGCCAGCAGTCTACCTGGGGGCAACTATGGCTACACCTTC
clone_size: many; cdr3_length: 14; d_call: TRBD1; j_call: TRBJ2-3; v_call: TRBV7-9; cdr3_aa: CASSPGTAQDTQYF; cdr3_nt: TGTGCCAGCAGCCCAGGGACAGCTCAGGATACGCAGTATTTT
clone_size: many; cdr3_length: 13; d_call: -; j_call: TRBJ2-7; v_call: TRBV5-5; cdr3_aa: CASSLTDSYEQYF; cdr3_nt: TGTGCCAGCAGCTTAACGGATTCCTACGAGCAGTACTTC
clone_size: -; cdr3_length: 14; d_call: -; j_call: TRBJ1-4; v_call: TRBV2; cdr3_aa: CASSESRDREKLFF; cdr3_nt: TGTGCCAGCAGTGAAAGCCGGGACCGCGAAAAACTGTTTTTT
clone_size: -; cdr3_length: 15; d_call: -; j_call: TRBJ2-7; v_call: TRBV9; cdr3_aa: CASSVACGRGYEQYF; cdr3_nt: TGTGCCAGCAGCGTAGCGTGTGGCAGGGGCTACGAGCAGTACTTC
clone_size: few; cdr3_length: 16; d_call: -; j_call: TRBJ2-5; v_call: TRBV20-1; cdr3_aa: CSAFMGTYPSQETQYF; cdr3_nt: TGCAGTGCTTTTATGGGGACCTATCCTTCCCAAGAGACCCAGTACTTC
clone_size: -; cdr3_length: 20; d_call: TRBD2; j_call: TRBJ2-3; v_call: TRBV11-2; cdr3_aa: CASSLDSRYPAGGRTDTQYF; cdr3_nt: TGTGCCAGCAGCTTAGATAGTCGGTATCCAGCGGGAGGGAGGACAGATACGCAGTATTTT
clone_size: once; cdr3_length: 15; d_call: -; j_call: TRBJ2-7; v_call: TRBV28; cdr3_aa: CASRLMSGRSYEQYF; cdr3_nt: TGTGCCAGCAGGTTAATGTCTGGAAGGTCCTACGAGCAGTACTTC
clone_size: few; cdr3_length: 14; d_call: TRBD1; j_call: TRBJ2-7; v_call: TRBV9; cdr3_aa: CASSDRDRVSEQYF; cdr3_nt: TGTGCCAGCAGCGACCGGGACAGGGTGAGCGAGCAGTACTTC
clone_size: -; cdr3_length: 15; d_call: TRBD2; j_call: TRBJ2-7; v_call: TRBV27; cdr3_aa: CASSDRLAGVYEQYF; cdr3_nt: TGTGCCAGCAGTGACCGACTAGCGGGAGTCTACGAGCAGTACTTC
clone_size: -; cdr3_length: 17; d_call: -; j_call: TRBJ2-2; v_call: TRBV2; cdr3_aa: CASSEPLAMANTGELIF; cdr3_nt: TGTGCCAGCAGTGAACCCTTAGCGATGGCGAACACCGGGGAGCTGATTTTT
clone_size: -; cdr3_length: 13; d_call: -; j_call: TRBJ2-7; v_call: TRBV2; cdr3_aa: CASSEGIAPEQYF; cdr3_nt: TGTGCCAGCAGTGAAGGGATAGCTCCCGAGCAGTACTTC
clone_size: -; cdr3_length: 14; d_call: TRBD2; j_call: TRBJ2-5; v_call: TRBV5-1; cdr3_aa: CASRMGGYQETQYF; cdr3_nt: TGCGCCAGCAGGATGGGAGGGTACCAAGAGACCCAGTACTTC
clone_size: many; cdr3_length: 15; d_call: TRBD2; j_call: TRBJ2-3; v_call: TRBV25-1; cdr3_aa: CASSEWAGEADTQYF; cdr3_nt: TGTGCCAGCAGTGAATGGGCGGGAGAAGCAGATACGCAGTATTTT
clone_size: few; cdr3_length: 18; d_call: TRBD2; j_call: TRBJ2-1; v_call: TRBV9; cdr3_aa: CASSVLPPSGSRYNEQFF; cdr3_nt: TGTGCCAGCAGCGTACTCCCCCCAAGCGGGAGTAGGTACAATGAGCAGTTCTTC
clone_size: once; cdr3_length: 15; d_call: -; j_call: TRBJ1-2; v_call: TRBV19; cdr3_aa: CASSLTPQGRYGYTF; cdr3_nt: TGTGCCAGTAGTCTCACCCCGCAGGGACGCTATGGCTACACCTTC
clone_size: many; cdr3_length: 15; d_call: -; j_call: TRBJ2-3; v_call: TRBV20-1; cdr3_aa: CSAILWEADTDTQYF; cdr3_nt: TGCAGTGCCATACTCTGGGAAGCCGACACAGATACGCAGTATTTT
clone_size: -; cdr3_length: 14; d_call: TRBD1; j_call: TRBJ2-1; v_call: TRBV29-1; cdr3_aa: CSVETGGTYNEQFF; cdr3_nt: TGCAGCGTAGAAACAGGGGGGACCTACAATGAGCAGTTCTTC
clone_size: -; cdr3_length: 14; d_call: TRBD1; j_call: TRBJ1-2; v_call: TRBV5-1; cdr3_aa: CASSSTGGTYGYTF; cdr3_nt: TGCGCCAGCAGCTCTACAGGGGGCACCTATGGCTACACCTTC
clone_size: few; cdr3_length: 16; d_call: -; j_call: TRBJ2-3; v_call: TRBV20-1; cdr3_aa: CSAISWERGGTDTQYF; cdr3_nt: TGCAGTGCTATATCCTGGGAGAGAGGGGGTACAGATACGCAGTATTTT
clone_size: many; cdr3_length: 14; d_call: -; j_call: TRBJ2-5; v_call: TRBV16; cdr3_aa: CASSQRQSQETQYF; cdr3_nt: TGTGCCAGCAGCCAGCGACAGTCCCAAGAGACCCAGTACTTC
clone_size: -; cdr3_length: 14; d_call: TRBD2; j_call: TRBJ2-1; v_call: TRBV11-2; cdr3_aa: CASSLSGDYNEQLF; cdr3_nt: TGTGCCAGCAGCTTAAGCGGGGACTACAATGAGCAGCTCTTC
clone_size: -; cdr3_length: 15; d_call: TRBD1; j_call: TRBJ1-5; v_call: TRBV4-1; cdr3_aa: CASSQFQGAFQPQHF; cdr3_nt: TGCGCCAGCAGCCAATTTCAGGGGGCCTTCCAGCCCCAGCATTTT
clone_size: many; cdr3_length: 12; d_call: -; j_call: TRBJ2-7; v_call: TRBV5-1; cdr3_aa: CASSLAGAEQYF; cdr3_nt: TGCGCCAGCAGCTTGGCCGGCGCAGAGCAGTACTTC
clone_size: many; cdr3_length: 14; d_call: -; j_call: TRBJ1-2; v_call: TRBV29-1; cdr3_aa: CSVVPGAAVYGYTF; cdr3_nt: TGCAGCGTTGTACCTGGGGCCGCTGTCTATGGCTACACCTTC
clone_size: -; cdr3_length: 21; d_call: TRBD2; j_call: TRBJ2-5; v_call: TRBV29-1; cdr3_aa: CSVEARRSGDIFFVYQETQYF; cdr3_nt: TGCAGCGTTGAAGCCCGCCGTAGCGGGGACATTTTTTTCGTGTACCAAGAGACCCAGTACTTC
clone_size: many; cdr3_length: 15; d_call: -; j_call: TRBJ2-3; v_call: TRBV7-2; cdr3_aa: CASSLYGLNTDTQYF; cdr3_nt: TGTGCCAGCAGCTTATATGGACTCAACACAGATACGCAGTATTTT
clone_size: few; cdr3_length: 15; d_call: TRBD1; j_call: TRBJ2-3; v_call: TRBV7-3; cdr3_aa: CASSLTGGPTDTQYF; cdr3_nt: TGTGCCAGCAGCCTTACAGGGGGTCCCACAGATACGCAGTATTTT
clone_size: many; cdr3_length: 12; d_call: -; j_call: TRBJ2-7; v_call: TRBV7-8; cdr3_aa: CASSPDPYEQYF; cdr3_nt: TGTGCCAGCAGCCCCGACCCCTACGAGCAGTACTTC
clone_size: many; cdr3_length: 15; d_call: -; j_call: TRBJ2-7; v_call: TRBV13; cdr3_aa: CASSLAAGPSYEQYF; cdr3_nt: TGTGCCAGCAGCTTAGCGGCGGGCCCATCCTACGAGCAGTACTTC
clone_size: -; cdr3_length: 13; d_call: -; j_call: TRBJ2-5; v_call: TRBV4-3; cdr3_aa: CASSQGLQETQYF; cdr3_nt: TGCGCCAGCAGCCAGGGGCTTCAAGAGACCCAGTACTTC
clone_size: -; cdr3_length: 18; d_call: TRBD2; j_call: TRBJ2-7; v_call: TRBV10-3; cdr3_aa: CAISESGTSGRAGYEQYF; cdr3_nt: TGTGCCATCAGTGAGAGTGGGACTAGCGGGAGGGCCGGTTACGAGCAGTACTTC
clone_size: few; cdr3_length: 17; d_call: TRBD2; j_call: TRBJ2-3; v_call: TRBV6-1; cdr3_aa: CASSGFGPSGSWDTQYF; cdr3_nt: TGTGCCAGCAGTGGTTTCGGTCCCAGCGGGAGTTGGGATACGCAGTATTTT
clone_size: many; cdr3_length: 14; d_call: -; j_call: TRBJ2-1; v_call: TRBV28; cdr3_aa: CASRATGGWGEQFF; cdr3_nt: TGTGCCAGCAGGGCAACGGGGGGCTGGGGTGAGCAGTTCTTC
clone_size: -; cdr3_length: 13; d_call: -; j_call: TRBJ1-5; v_call: TRBV28; cdr3_aa: CASSLSVNQPQHF; cdr3_nt: TGTGCCAGCAGTTTATCAGTCAATCAGCCCCAGCATTTT
clone_size: few; cdr3_length: 13; d_call: -; j_call: TRBJ1-1; v_call: TRBV20-1; cdr3_aa: CSARVAHPTEAFF; cdr3_nt: TGCAGTGCTAGAGTCGCCCACCCCACTGAAGCTTTCTTT
clone_size: few; cdr3_length: 15; d_call: -; j_call: TRBJ1-5; v_call: TRBV28; cdr3_aa: CASSLVGRVNQPQHF; cdr3_nt: TGTGCCAGCAGTTTGGTCGGCAGGGTCAATCAGCCCCAGCATTTT
clone_size: -; cdr3_length: 17; d_call: -; j_call: TRBJ1-1; v_call: TRBV5-4; cdr3_aa: CASSLNIPRGRVTEAFF; cdr3_nt: TGTGCCAGCAGCTTGAACATCCCCAGGGGAAGGGTCACTGAAGCTTTCTTT
clone_size: -; cdr3_length: 11; d_call: -; j_call: TRBJ2-3; v_call: TRBV12-3/TRBV12-4; cdr3_aa: CASSVADTQNF; cdr3_nt: TGTGCCAGCAGTGTTGCAGATACGCAGAATTTT
clone_size: -; cdr3_length: 14; d_call: TRBD1; j_call: TRBJ1-2; v_call: TRBV5-6; cdr3_aa: CASSSEDRGSDYTF; cdr3_nt: TGTGCCAGCAGCTCGGAGGACAGGGGAAGCGACTACACCTTC
clone_size: many; cdr3_length: 12; d_call: -; j_call: TRBJ2-3; v_call: TRBV28; cdr3_aa: CASSPVLDTQYF; cdr3_nt: TGTGCCAGCAGTCCGGTTCTAGATACGCAGTATTTT
clone_size: few; cdr3_length: 13; d_call: -; j_call: TRBJ2-5; v_call: TRBV20-1; cdr3_aa: CSARDHWEETQYF; cdr3_nt: TGCAGTGCTAGAGATCATTGGGAAGAGACCCAGTACTTC
clone_size: -; cdr3_length: 18; d_call: TRBD1; j_call: TRBJ1-5; v_call: TRBV7-9; cdr3_aa: CASSAGTGGDRDNQPQHF; cdr3_nt: TGTGCCAGCAGCGCCGGGACAGGGGGAGACCGAGACAATCAGCCCCAGCATTTT
clone_size: -; cdr3_length: 15; d_call: -; j_call: TRBJ2-1; v_call: TRBV19; cdr3_aa: CASSIMGGAYNEQFF; cdr3_nt: TGTGCCAGTAGTATAATGGGCGGGGCCTACAATGAGCAGTTCTTC